The present entry profiles one TCR beta chain with its context. Its antigen is unknown. Possible read error: a much larger clone is one base away. The germline V gene has CDR1 LNHNV and CDR2 YYDKDF (reference sequence). The CDR3 contains 15 residues. The data are from a study of spatial heterogeneity in lung cancer. TCRdb fed the 5' RACE reads into MiXCR, producing one record per CDR3 protein. Of 30,000 to 45,000 distinct CDR3 sequences in the sample, 6.5% to 9% were seen once. As to time point: sample taken at primary tumor resection. TCRs were sequenced from unsorted whole RNA of tumor, nontumor lung or PBMC. Untreated early-stage non-small cell lung cancer patients, roughly 72 in total, were the donors. Whole-study results and caveats: At resection, ubiquitous expanded tumor TCRs appeared in blood more than at follow-up.

The clonotype was recovered from a male donor with early-stage non-small cell lung cancer. This chain connects TRBV15 to TRBJ1-1; D is ambiguous. The material sequenced was PBMCs, taken at surgery. CDR3 coding DNA: TGTGTCACCAGCAGCGAACGTTGGGTAGGGACTGAAGCTTTCTTT. This encodes CVTSSERWVGTEAFF.